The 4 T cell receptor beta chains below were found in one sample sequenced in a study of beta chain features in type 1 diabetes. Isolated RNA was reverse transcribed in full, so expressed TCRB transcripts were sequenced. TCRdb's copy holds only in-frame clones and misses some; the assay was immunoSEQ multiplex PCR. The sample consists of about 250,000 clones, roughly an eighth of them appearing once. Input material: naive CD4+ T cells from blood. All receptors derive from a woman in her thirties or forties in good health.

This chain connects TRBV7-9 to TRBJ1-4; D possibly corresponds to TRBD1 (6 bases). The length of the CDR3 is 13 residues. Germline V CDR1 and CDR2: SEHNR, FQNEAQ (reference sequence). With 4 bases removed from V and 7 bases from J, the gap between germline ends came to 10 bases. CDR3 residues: CASSSDRSEKLFF. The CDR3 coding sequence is TGTGCCAGCAGCTCTGACAGGAGTGAAAAACTGTTTTTT.

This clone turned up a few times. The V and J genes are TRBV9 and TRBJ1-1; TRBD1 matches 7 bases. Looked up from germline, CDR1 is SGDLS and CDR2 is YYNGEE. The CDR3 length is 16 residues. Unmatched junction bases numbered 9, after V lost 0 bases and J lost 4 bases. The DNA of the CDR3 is TGTGCCAGCAGCGTAGCTCCGAGGACAGGAACCACTGAAGCTTTCTTT. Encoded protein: CASSVAPRTGTTEAFF.

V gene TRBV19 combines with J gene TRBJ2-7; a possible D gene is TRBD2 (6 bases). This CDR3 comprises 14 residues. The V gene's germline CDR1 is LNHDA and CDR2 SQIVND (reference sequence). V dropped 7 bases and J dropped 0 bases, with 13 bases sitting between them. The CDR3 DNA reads TGTGCCAGTATGGGGACTCCTAACTCCTACGAGCAGTACTTC. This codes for CASMGTPNSYEQYF.

The CDR3: CASSLGDRGSQPQHF. For the CDR3, the DNA is TGTGCCAGCAGCTTGGGGGACAGGGGATCACAGCCCCAGCATTTT. V is TRBV11-2 and J is TRBJ1-5; 10 nucleotides match TRBD1. V was clipped by 3 bases and J by 7 bases; unmatched bases: 6. Germline CDR1 SGHAT, CDR2 FQNNGV. The CDR3 runs 15 residues.